A single T cell receptor beta chain is shown here with its context. The sample is drawn from a study of shared clonotypes between healthy human individuals. The CDR3 has 15 residues. CDR1 and CDR2 (germline): SGDLS, YYNGEE. Losses at the gene ends were 3 bases for V and 2 bases for J; bases not matched to a gene: 5. Within Nashville, Tennessee resided all donors, each a Caucasian adult. The authors divided CD4+ cells into CD45RA+ naive and CD45RA-negative memory subsets. TCRdb keeps only in-frame clones here, not all; method: immunoSEQ multiplex PCR. The sample carries fewer than 2.5 million clones, roughly 93% recorded once.

The sample was naive CD4+ T cells from PBMCs. The subset here: CD45RA+ positively selected. The rearrangement links TRBV9 to TRBJ2-1, with 7 bases aligning to TRBD1. The receptor's source is a man between 18 and 29 years old in good health. Some clones in this sample may be carry-over from other donors' samples. Here the CDR3 reads CASSDRGGTYNEQFF. CDR3 coding DNA: TGTGCCAGCAGCGATAGAGGGGGCACCTACAATGAGCAGTTCTTC.